These T cell receptor beta chains were read from a single sample in a study of cytomegalovirus exposure and HLA in healthy donors. Generated by immunoSEQ multiplex PCR, the TCRdb table keeps only in-frame clones and is missing some. The profile shows over 150,000 clones, 95% to 97% of them singletons. Sample: PBMCs. The receptors derive from a woman between 18 and 29 years old in good health and CMV-seronegative. Both conserved end residues are part of each CDR3. The D gene is left open where the match is weak. Clone size appears in some rows only: once, few, many, or a class for an expanded clone.

v_gene: TRBV4-3
abundance: .
j_gene: TRBJ2-1
d_gene: TRBD1
CDR3nt: TGCGCCAGCAGCCCGGGACAGGGGATGTACAATGAGCAGTTCTTC
CDR3aa: CASSPGQGMYNEQFF

v_gene: TRBV5-6
abundance: .
j_gene: TRBJ1-3
d_gene: TRBD1
CDR3nt: TGTGCCAGCAGCTTGGTGGACAGGCTCTTCTCTGGAAACACCATATATTTT
CDR3aa: CASSLVDRLFSGNTIYF

v_gene: TRBV15
abundance: .
j_gene: TRBJ2-1
d_gene: TRBD2
CDR3nt: TGTGCCACCAGCAGAAGCGGGGGCTCCTACAATGAGCAGTTCTTC
CDR3aa: CATSRSGGSYNEQFF

v_gene: TRBV2
abundance: .
j_gene: TRBJ2-7
d_gene: TRBD2
CDR3nt: TGTGCCAGCAGGGCGCGACTAGCGGTAAGCTACGAGCAGTACTTC
CDR3aa: CASRARLAVSYEQYF

v_gene: TRBV14
abundance: .
j_gene: TRBJ2-5
d_gene: .
CDR3nt: TGTGCCAGCAGCTCCACGGAGGAGACCCAGTACTTC
CDR3aa: CASSSTEETQYF

v_gene: TRBV18
abundance: .
j_gene: TRBJ2-5
d_gene: TRBD2
CDR3nt: TGTGCCAGCTCACAGGCTAGCGGCCAAGAGACCCAGTACTTC
CDR3aa: CASSQASGQETQYF

v_gene: TRBV7-2
abundance: .
j_gene: TRBJ2-3
d_gene: TRBD2
CDR3nt: TGTGCCAGCAGCTCCCTCGGGGGGGCGAATACGCAGTATTTT
CDR3aa: CASSSLGGANTQYF

v_gene: TRBV4-1
abundance: .
j_gene: TRBJ1-1
d_gene: TRBD1
CDR3nt: TGCGCCAGCAGCCTCAACCCGACAGGGATGAACACTGAAGCTTTCTTT
CDR3aa: CASSLNPTGMNTEAFF

v_gene: TRBV19
abundance: .
j_gene: TRBJ1-1
d_gene: TRBD1
CDR3nt: TGTGCCAGTAGTAAGCCTACAGGGGTCGGCACTGAAGCTTTCTTT
CDR3aa: CASSKPTGVGTEAFF

v_gene: TRBV29-1
abundance: .
j_gene: TRBJ1-2
d_gene: .
CDR3nt: TGCAGCGTCTCAAAGGGGCCAGGGGAAGGCTACACCTTC
CDR3aa: CSVSKGPGEGYTF

v_gene: TRBV11-3
abundance: .
j_gene: TRBJ2-1
d_gene: .
CDR3nt: TGTGCCAGCAGCTTAGGGTCAAGGGCCGGAGGGAACTACAATGAGCAGTTCTTC
CDR3aa: CASSLGSRAGGNYNEQFF

v_gene: TRBV5-4
abundance: .
j_gene: TRBJ1-1
d_gene: .
CDR3nt: TGTGCCAGCAGCGTGGGACAGAACACTGAAGCTTTCTTT
CDR3aa: CASSVGQNTEAFF

v_gene: TRBV2
abundance: .
j_gene: TRBJ2-6
d_gene: TRBD1
CDR3nt: TGTGCCAGCAGTGATCTCTGGACAGGGAGCTCTGGGGCCAACGTCCTGACTTTC
CDR3aa: CASSDLWTGSSGANVLTF

v_gene: TRBV6-5
abundance: .
j_gene: TRBJ2-5
d_gene: TRBD1
CDR3nt: TGTGCCAGCAGCTACGGGACAGGGGAGGTCCGAGAGACCCAGTACTTC
CDR3aa: CASSYGTGEVRETQYF

v_gene: TRBV9
abundance: .
j_gene: TRBJ1-2
d_gene: .
CDR3nt: TGTGCCAGCAGCGTAGCTGCAGGGGCTAACTATGGCTACACCTTC
CDR3aa: CASSVAAGANYGYTF

v_gene: TRBV14
abundance: .
j_gene: TRBJ2-5
d_gene: .
CDR3nt: TGTGCCAGCAGCCTTGTACAGCTACAAGAGACCCAGTACTTC
CDR3aa: CASSLVQLQETQYF

v_gene: TRBV6-1
abundance: .
j_gene: TRBJ2-7
d_gene: .
CDR3nt: TGTGCCAGCAGTGACCGCCGGGTTTCCTACGAGCAGTACTTC
CDR3aa: CASSDRRVSYEQYF

v_gene: TRBV5-6
abundance: .
j_gene: TRBJ1-1
d_gene: .
CDR3nt: TGTGCCAGCAGCTTCCGACTTTGGAACACTGAAGCTTTCTTT
CDR3aa: CASSFRLWNTEAFF

v_gene: TRBV7-9
abundance: .
j_gene: TRBJ2-5
d_gene: TRBD1
CDR3nt: TGTGCCAGCAGCTCCCGACAGGGATGGGAGACCCAGTACTTC
CDR3aa: CASSSRQGWETQYF

v_gene: TRBV30
abundance: .
j_gene: TRBJ2-7
d_gene: TRBD2
CDR3nt: TGTGCCTGGAGATCTAGCGGGGGGCCCTCCAGCTCCTACGAGCAGTACTTC
CDR3aa: CAWRSSGGPSSSYEQYF

v_gene: TRBV9
abundance: .
j_gene: TRBJ2-5
d_gene: TRBD2
CDR3nt: TGTGCCAGCAGCACTAGCGGGGGGCACGAGACCCAGTACTTC
CDR3aa: CASSTSGGHETQYF

v_gene: TRBV4-3
abundance: .
j_gene: TRBJ2-7
d_gene: .
CDR3nt: TGCGCCAGCAGCCAGGAGCTATTCTCGGCCTACGAGCAGTACTTC
CDR3aa: CASSQELFSAYEQYF

v_gene: TRBV30
abundance: .
j_gene: TRBJ2-1
d_gene: .
CDR3nt: TGTGCCTGGAGAAGACAGGTAATACGCAATGAGCAGTTCTTC
CDR3aa: CAWRRQVIRNEQFF

v_gene: TRBV6-5
abundance: once
j_gene: TRBJ1-5
d_gene: .
CDR3nt: TGTGCCAGCAGTTACTCCCGACAGAGCAATCAGCCCCAGCATTTT
CDR3aa: CASSYSRQSNQPQHF

v_gene: TRBV7-8
abundance: .
j_gene: TRBJ2-5
d_gene: TRBD2
CDR3nt: TGTGCCAGCAGCAGGGGACTAGCGGTGGCGGAGACCCAGTACTTC
CDR3aa: CASSRGLAVAETQYF

v_gene: TRBV5-1
abundance: .
j_gene: TRBJ1-2
d_gene: .
CDR3nt: TGCGCCAGCAGCTTGGAACAGGCCAAATATGGCTACACCTTC
CDR3aa: CASSLEQAKYGYTF

v_gene: TRBV5-4
abundance: .
j_gene: TRBJ1-2
d_gene: .
CDR3nt: TGTGCCAGCAGCCAAGGACAAGTCTATGGCTACACCTTC
CDR3aa: CASSQGQVYGYTF

v_gene: TRBV5-4
abundance: .
j_gene: TRBJ2-1
d_gene: TRBD2
CDR3nt: TGTGCCAGCAGCCCCGGACAACTACTAGCGGGGGACAATGAGCAGTTCTTC
CDR3aa: CASSPGQLLAGDNEQFF

v_gene: TRBV6-6
abundance: .
j_gene: TRBJ1-6
d_gene: .
CDR3nt: TGTGCCAGCAGTTCCACGTTTCAGGGAAATTCACCCCTCCACTTT
CDR3aa: CASSSTFQGNSPLHF

v_gene: TRBV7-3
abundance: .
j_gene: TRBJ2-7
d_gene: TRBD1
CDR3nt: TGTGCCAGCAGCCTAGGGACAGAGTTAGTATCTGGCTACGAGCAGTACTTC
CDR3aa: CASSLGTELVSGYEQYF

v_gene: TRBV19
abundance: .
j_gene: TRBJ1-2
d_gene: .
CDR3nt: TGTGCCAGTAGTATTGGGGGAGGGCAGGAGACCTATGGCTACACCTTC
CDR3aa: CASSIGGGQETYGYTF

v_gene: TRBV5-1
abundance: .
j_gene: TRBJ2-5
d_gene: TRBD1
CDR3nt: TGCGCCAGCAGCTTGCCTGGACAGGGGACCCAAGAGACCCAGTACTTC
CDR3aa: CASSLPGQGTQETQYF

v_gene: TRBV5-1
abundance: .
j_gene: TRBJ1-1
d_gene: .
CDR3nt: TGCGCCAGCAGCTTTGGCAGGGAAGCTTTCTTT
CDR3aa: CASSFGREAFF

v_gene: TRBV11-3
abundance: few
j_gene: TRBJ2-2
d_gene: .
CDR3nt: TGTGCCAGCAGCTTACCTAACACCGGGGAGCTGTTTTTT
CDR3aa: CASSLPNTGELFF

v_gene: TRBV30
abundance: .
j_gene: TRBJ2-4
d_gene: .
CDR3nt: TGTGCCTGGAGTCAGGGAGCCAAAAACATTCAGTACTTC
CDR3aa: CAWSQGAKNIQYF

v_gene: TRBV7-9
abundance: .
j_gene: TRBJ1-1
d_gene: .
CDR3nt: TGTGCCAGCAGCTTACCCCGATCGGGGGGAACGAACACTGAAGCTTTCTTT
CDR3aa: CASSLPRSGGTNTEAFF